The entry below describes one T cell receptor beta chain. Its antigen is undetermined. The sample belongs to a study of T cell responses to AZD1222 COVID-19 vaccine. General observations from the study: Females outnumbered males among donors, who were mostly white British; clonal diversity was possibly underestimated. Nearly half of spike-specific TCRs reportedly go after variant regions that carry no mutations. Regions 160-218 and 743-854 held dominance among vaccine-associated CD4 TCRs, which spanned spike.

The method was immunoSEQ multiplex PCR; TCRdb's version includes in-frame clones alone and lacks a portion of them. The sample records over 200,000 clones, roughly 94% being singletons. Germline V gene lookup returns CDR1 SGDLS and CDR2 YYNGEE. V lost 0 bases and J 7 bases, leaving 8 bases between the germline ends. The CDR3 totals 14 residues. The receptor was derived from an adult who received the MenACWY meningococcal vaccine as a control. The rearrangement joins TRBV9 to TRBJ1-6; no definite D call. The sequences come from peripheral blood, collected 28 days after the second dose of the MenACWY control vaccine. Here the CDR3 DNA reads TGTGCCAGCAGCGTAGCTTCGGAGAATTCACCCCTCCACTTT. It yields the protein CASSVASENSPLHF.